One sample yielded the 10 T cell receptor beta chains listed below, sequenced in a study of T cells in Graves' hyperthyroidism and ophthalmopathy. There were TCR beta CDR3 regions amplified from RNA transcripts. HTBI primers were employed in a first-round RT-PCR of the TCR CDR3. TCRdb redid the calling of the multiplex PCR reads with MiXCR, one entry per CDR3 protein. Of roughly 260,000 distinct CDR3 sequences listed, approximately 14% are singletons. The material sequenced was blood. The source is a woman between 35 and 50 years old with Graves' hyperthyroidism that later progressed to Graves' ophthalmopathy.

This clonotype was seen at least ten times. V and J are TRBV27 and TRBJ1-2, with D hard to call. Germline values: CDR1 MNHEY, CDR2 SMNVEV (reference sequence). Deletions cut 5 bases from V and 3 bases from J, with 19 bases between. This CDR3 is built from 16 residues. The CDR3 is CASSPIKLIRDYGYTF. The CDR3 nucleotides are TGTGCCAGCAGTCCTATCAAGCTGATTAGGGACTATGGCTACACCTTC.

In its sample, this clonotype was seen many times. For the CDR3, the DNA is TGTGCCAGCAGCCGTACAGGGGACTACTACGAGCAGTACTTC. Its translation is CASSRTGDYYEQYF. The chain employs TRBV7-2 and TRBJ2-7, with D perhaps assigned TRBD1 or TRBD2 (7 bases each). This CDR3 has 14 amino acids. CDR1 is SGHTA and CDR2 is FQGNSA in the germline V gene. Trimming shortened V by 5 bases and J by 3 bases, and 14 bases separated the two germline ends.

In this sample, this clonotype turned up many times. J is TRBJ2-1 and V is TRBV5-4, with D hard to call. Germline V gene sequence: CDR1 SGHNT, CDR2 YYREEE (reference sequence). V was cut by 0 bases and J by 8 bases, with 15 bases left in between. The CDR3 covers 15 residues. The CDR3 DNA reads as TGTGCCAGCAGCTTGGGTAGCAGATCTTCCCATGAGCAGTTCTTC. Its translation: CASSLGSRSSHEQFF.

The CDR3 region is CASSIRVGTVSTDTQYF. The DNA for the CDR3 is TGTGCCAGCAGTATCAGGGTCGGGACAGTTAGCACAGATACGCAGTATTTT. The gene calls are TRBV12-3 or TRBV12-4 and TRBJ2-3, with 7 nucleotides matching TRBD1. This CDR3 contains 17 residues. The ends lost 5 bases at V and 0 bases at J; junction bases unmatched: 11.

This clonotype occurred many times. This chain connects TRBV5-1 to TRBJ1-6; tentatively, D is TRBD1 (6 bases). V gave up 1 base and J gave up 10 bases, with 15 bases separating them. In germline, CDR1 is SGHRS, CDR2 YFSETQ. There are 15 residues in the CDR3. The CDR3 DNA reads TGCGCCAGCAGCTTGCAAGACAGGTGGCGGTCACCCCTCCACTTT. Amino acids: CASSLQDRWRSPLHF.

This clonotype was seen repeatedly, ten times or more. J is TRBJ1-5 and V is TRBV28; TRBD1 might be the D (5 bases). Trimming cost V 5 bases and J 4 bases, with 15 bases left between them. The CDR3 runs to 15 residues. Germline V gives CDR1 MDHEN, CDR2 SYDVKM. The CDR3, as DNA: TGTGCCAGCAGTCCCCGGGGGAGGGTTAATCAGCCCCAGCATTTT. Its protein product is CASSPRGRVNQPQHF.

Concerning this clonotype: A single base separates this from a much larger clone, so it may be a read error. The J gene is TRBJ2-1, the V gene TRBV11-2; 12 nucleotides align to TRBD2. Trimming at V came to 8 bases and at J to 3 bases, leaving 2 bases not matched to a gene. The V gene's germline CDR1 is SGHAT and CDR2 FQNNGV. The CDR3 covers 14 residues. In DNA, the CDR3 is TGTGCCAGCGGACTAGCGGGGAACTACAATGAGCAGTTCTTC. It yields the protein CASGLAGNYNEQFF.

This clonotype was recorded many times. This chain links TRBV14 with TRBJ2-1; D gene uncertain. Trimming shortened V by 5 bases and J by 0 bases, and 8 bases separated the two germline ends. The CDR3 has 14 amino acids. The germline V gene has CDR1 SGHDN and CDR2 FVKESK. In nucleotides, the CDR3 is TGTGCCAGCAGCGGAAGGTCCTCCTACAATGAGCAGTTCTTC. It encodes CASSGRSSYNEQFF.

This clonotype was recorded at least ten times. DNA for the CDR3: TGTGCCAGCAGAAGACTAGCGGGAGGGCTCGAGCAGTACTTC. It encodes CASRRLAGGLEQYF. The rearrangement joins TRBV28 to TRBJ2-7; 14 nucleotides agree with TRBD2. This CDR3 contains 14 residues. Germline assignment: CDR1 MDHEN and CDR2 SYDVKM. The ends lost 6 bases at V and 6 bases at J; junction bases unmatched: 4.

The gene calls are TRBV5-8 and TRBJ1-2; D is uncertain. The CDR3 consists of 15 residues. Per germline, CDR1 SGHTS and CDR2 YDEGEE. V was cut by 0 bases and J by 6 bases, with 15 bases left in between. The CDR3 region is CASSLGSDRWDGYTF. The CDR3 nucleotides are TGTGCCAGCAGCTTGGGGTCAGATCGATGGGATGGCTACACCTTC.